This T cell receptor (beta chain) was obtained from a study of blood T cell repertoires in COVID-19. Method: immunoSEQ multiplex PCR; TCRdb's copy keeps in-frame clones and lacks some. The sample holds 95,000 to 150,000 clones, 90% seen once. CDR1 is SGHTA, CDR2 FQGNSA, per germline. V lost 5 bases and J lost 6; bases outside the gene matches: 5. The length of the CDR3 is 14 residues. In its sample, this clone was seen once. The sequencing sample was made of peripheral blood. The source is a woman between 55 and 75 years old with COVID-19, enrolled during active disease. The V gene is TRBV7-2, the J gene TRBJ2-3, with 10 bases lining up with TRBD1. The CDR3 loop is CASSLTGGADTQYF. Here the CDR3 DNA reads TGTGCCAGCAGCCTGACAGGGGGCGCTGATACGCAGTATTTT. The full variable domain, its missing parts supplied by reference TRBV7-2 and TRBJ2-3, is GAGVSQSPSNKVTEKGKDVELRCDPISGHTALYWYRQSLGQGLEFLIYFQGNSAPDKSGLPSDRFSAERTGGSVSTLTIQRTQQEDSAVYLCASSLTGGADTQYFGPGTRLTVL.